The source of this TCR beta chain is a study of vaccination and CD4 T cells after COVID-19. Study-wide background: Convalescent donors were composed of six males and four females, of whom two were Hispanic. Overlapping peptides covering the spike proteins of SARS-CoV-2, HCoV-NL63, HCoV-OC43 and HCoV-229E were added to stimulate cells. Researchers treated control cultures with a CEFX pool, an HIV-1 Nef pool, or no peptide.

As concerns this clonotype: The antigen is unknown.

Cultured CD4+ T-cell DNA underwent Oncomine TCR Beta short-read sequencing. TCRdb re-called the PCR reads with MiXCR, one entry per CDR3 protein. The sample comprises about 13,000 distinct CDR3 sequences, roughly 30% of which are singletons, and roughly 10% rests with the top ten. The ends lost 0 bases at V and 1 base at J; junction bases unmatched: 5. In germline, CDR1 is SGHNT, CDR2 YYREEE (reference sequence). The CDR3 extends over 16 amino acids. The treatment denotes: roughly 11-day PBMC culture with coronavirus spike peptide pools or control peptides (ViraFEST assay). A few million PBMCs per well were cultured with roughly 10 IU/ml IL-2 and about 11 ug/ml peptide pools.

Specimen: CD4+ T cells from blood, cultured in vitro, collected after SARS-CoV-2 vaccination. This receptor was taken from a human donor who had recovered from COVID-19. The rearrangement uses TRBV5-4 and TRBJ2-5; 8 bases are shared with TRBD2. CDR3 in amino acids: CASSLVLAGPQETQYF. The CDR3 nucleotides are TGTGCCAGCAGCTTGGTGCTAGCGGGTCCCCAAGAGACCCAGTACTTC.